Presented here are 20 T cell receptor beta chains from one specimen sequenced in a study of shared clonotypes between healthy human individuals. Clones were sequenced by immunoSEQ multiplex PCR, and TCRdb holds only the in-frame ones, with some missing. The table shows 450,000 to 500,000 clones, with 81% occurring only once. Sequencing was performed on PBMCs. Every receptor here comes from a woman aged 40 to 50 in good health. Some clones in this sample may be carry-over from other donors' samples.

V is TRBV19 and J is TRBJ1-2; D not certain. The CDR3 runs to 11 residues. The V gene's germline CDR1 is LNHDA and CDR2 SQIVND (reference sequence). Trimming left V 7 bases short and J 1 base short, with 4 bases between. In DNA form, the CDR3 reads TGTGCCAGTACAGATAACTATGGCTACACCTTC. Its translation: CASTDNYGYTF. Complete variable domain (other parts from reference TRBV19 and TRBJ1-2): DGGITQSPKYLFRKEGQNVTLSCEQNLNHDAMYWYRQDPGQGLRLIYYSQIVNDFQKGDIAEGYSVSREKKESFPLTVTSAQKNPTAFYLCASTDNYGYTFGSGTRLTVV.

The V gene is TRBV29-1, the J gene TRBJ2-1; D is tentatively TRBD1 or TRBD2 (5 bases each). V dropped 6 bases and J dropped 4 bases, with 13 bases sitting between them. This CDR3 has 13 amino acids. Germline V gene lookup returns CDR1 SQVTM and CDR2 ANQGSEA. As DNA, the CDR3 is TGCAGCGTCGGACATGTAGCGTACAATGAGCAGTTCTTC. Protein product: CSVGHVAYNEQFF.

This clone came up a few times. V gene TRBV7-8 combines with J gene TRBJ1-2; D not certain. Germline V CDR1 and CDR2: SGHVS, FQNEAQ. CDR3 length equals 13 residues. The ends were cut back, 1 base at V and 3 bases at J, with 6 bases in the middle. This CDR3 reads CASSLDTHYGYTF. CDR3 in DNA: TGTGCCAGCAGCTTAGACACCCACTATGGCTACACCTTC.

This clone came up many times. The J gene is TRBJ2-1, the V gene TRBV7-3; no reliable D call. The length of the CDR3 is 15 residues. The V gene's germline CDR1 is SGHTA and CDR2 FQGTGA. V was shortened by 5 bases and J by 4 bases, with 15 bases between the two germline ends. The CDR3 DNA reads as TGTGCCAGCAGCCCCGTCGTGGGAAAGTACAATGAGCAGTTCTTC. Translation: CASSPVVGKYNEQFF.

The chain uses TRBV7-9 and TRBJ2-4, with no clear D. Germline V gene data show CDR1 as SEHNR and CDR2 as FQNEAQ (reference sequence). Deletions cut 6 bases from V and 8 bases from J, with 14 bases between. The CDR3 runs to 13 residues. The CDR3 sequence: CASRGRHEDIQYF. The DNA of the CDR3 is TGTGCCAGCAGAGGACGCCATGAGGACATTCAGTACTTC.

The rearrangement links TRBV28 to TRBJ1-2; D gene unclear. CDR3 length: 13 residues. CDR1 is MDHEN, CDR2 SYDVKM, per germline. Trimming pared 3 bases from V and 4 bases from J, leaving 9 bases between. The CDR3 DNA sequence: TGTGCCAGCAGTTTTGGGCAGCCCTATGGCTACACCTTC. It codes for CASSFGQPYGYTF.

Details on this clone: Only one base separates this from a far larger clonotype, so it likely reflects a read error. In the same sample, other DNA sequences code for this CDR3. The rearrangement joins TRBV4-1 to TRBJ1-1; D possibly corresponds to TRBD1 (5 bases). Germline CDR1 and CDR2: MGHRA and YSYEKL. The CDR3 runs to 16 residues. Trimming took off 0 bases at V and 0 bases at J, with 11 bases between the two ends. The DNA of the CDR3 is TGCGCCAGCAGCCAAGATCGTGGACAAATGAACACTGAAGCTTTCTTT. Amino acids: CASSQDRGQMNTEAFF.

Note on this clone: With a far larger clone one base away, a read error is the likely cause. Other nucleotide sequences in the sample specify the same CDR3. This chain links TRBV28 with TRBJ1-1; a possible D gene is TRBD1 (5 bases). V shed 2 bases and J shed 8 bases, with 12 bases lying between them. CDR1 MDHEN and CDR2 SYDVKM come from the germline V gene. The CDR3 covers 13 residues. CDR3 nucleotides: TGTGCCAGCAGTTTAGATAGGGGCGAGGAAGCTTTCTTT. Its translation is CASSLDRGEEAFF.

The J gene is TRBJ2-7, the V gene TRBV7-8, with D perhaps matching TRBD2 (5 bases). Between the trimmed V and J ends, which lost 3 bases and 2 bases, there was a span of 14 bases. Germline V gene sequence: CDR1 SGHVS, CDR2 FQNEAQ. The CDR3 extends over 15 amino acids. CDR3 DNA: TGTGCCAGCAGCTTGAGGAGCGGAGGCCCCTACGAGCAGTACTTC. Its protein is CASSLRSGGPYEQYF.

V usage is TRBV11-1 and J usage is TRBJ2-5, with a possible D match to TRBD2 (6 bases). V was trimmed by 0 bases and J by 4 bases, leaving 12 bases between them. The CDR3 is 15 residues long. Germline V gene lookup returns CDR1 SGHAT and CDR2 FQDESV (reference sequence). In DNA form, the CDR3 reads TGTGCCAGCAGCTTAGCGGGCGGGCGGGGAGAGACCCAGTACTTC. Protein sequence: CASSLAGGRGETQYF.

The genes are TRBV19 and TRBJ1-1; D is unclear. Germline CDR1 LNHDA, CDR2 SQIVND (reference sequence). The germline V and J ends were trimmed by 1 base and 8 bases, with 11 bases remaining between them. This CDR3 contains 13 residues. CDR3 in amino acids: CASSIGMGVEAFF. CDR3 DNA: TGTGCCAGTAGTATAGGGATGGGCGTGGAAGCTTTCTTT.

CDR3 loop: CASSAAGTAYVGQYF. In DNA form, the CDR3 reads TGTGCCAGCAGCGCCGCCGGGACCGCTTACGTTGGGCAGTACTTC. The rearrangement uses TRBV11-2 and TRBJ2-7; either TRBD1 or TRBD2 may supply D (5 bases each). CDR3 length equals 15 residues. Germline CDR1 and CDR2: SGHAT and FQNNGV. V was shortened by 5 bases and J by 9 bases, with 23 bases between the two germline ends.

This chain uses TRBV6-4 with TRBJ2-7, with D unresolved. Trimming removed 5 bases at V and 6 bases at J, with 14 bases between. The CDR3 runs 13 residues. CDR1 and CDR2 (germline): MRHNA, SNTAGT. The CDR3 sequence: CASSPDGAGEQYF. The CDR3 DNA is TGTGCCAGCAGTCCGGACGGAGCTGGCGAGCAGTACTTC.

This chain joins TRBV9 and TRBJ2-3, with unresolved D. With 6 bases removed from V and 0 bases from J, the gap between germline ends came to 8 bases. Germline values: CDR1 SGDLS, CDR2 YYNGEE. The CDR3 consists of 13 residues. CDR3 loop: CASTPHSTDTQYF. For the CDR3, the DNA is TGTGCCAGCACCCCACACAGCACAGATACGCAGTATTTT.

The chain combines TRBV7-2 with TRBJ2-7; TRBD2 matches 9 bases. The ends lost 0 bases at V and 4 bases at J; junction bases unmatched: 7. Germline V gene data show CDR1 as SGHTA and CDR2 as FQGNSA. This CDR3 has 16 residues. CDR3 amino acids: CASSLARASGNYEQYF. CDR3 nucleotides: TGTGCCAGCAGCTTAGCTCGGGCTAGCGGGAATTACGAGCAGTACTTC.

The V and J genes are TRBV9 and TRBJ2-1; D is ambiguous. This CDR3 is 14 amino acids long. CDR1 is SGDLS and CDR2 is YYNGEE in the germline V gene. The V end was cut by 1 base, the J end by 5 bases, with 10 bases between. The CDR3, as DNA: TGTGCCAGCAGCGTAACGGGTGGGCACAATGAGCAGTTCTTC. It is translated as CASSVTGGHNEQFF.

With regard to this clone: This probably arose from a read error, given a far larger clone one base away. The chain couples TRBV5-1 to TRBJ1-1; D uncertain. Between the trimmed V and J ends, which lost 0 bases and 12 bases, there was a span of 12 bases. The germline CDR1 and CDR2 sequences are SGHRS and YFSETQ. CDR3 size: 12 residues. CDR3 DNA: TGCGCCAGCAGCTTGGAGAATGTGACTCCTTTCTTT. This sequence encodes CASSLENVTPFF.

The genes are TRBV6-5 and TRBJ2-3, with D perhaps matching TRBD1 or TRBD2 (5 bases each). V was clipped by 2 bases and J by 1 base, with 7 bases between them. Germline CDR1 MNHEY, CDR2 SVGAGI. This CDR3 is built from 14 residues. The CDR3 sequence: CASSYRDRTDTQYF. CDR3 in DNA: TGTGCCAGCAGTTACCGGGACCGCACAGATACGCAGTATTTT.

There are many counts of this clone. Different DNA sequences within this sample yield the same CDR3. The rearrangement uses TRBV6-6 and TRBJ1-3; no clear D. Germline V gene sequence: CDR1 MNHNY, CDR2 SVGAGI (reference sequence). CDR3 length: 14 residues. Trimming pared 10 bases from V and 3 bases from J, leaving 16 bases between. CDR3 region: CATSLGIFGNTIYF. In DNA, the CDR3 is TGTGCCACCTCTCTTGGCATTTTTGGAAACACCATATATTTT.

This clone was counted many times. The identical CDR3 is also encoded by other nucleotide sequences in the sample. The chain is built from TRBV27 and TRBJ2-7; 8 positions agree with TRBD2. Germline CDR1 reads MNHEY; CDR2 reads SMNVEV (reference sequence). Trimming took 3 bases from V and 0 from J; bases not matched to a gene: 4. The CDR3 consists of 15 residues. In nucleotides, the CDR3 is TGTGCCAGCAGTTTCAGCGGGAGCATCTCCTACGAGCAGTACTTC. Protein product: CASSFSGSISYEQYF.